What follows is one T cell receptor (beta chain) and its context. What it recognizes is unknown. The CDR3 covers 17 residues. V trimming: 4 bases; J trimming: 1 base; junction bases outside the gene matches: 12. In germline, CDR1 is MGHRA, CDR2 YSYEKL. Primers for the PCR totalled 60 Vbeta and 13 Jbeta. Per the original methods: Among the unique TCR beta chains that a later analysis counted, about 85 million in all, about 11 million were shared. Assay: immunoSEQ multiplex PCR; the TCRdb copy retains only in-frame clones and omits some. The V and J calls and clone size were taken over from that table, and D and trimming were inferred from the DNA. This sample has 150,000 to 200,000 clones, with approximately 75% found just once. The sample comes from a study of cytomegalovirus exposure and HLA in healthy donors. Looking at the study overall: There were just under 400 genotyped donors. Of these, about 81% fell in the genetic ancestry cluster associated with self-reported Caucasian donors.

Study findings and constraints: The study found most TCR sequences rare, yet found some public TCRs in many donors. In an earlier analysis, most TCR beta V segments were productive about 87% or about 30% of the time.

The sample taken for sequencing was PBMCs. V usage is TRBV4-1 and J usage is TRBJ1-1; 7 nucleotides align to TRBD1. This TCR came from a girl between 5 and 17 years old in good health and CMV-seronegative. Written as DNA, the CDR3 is TGCGCCAGCAGCCCGCTCAGCTCGACAGGGCCGAACACTGAAGCTTTCTTT. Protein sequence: CASSPLSSTGPNTEAFF.